This T cell receptor (beta chain) was sequenced in a study of early T cells in non-severe SARS-CoV-2 infection. Findings and caveats of the study: The VDJdb matching leaned toward anti-spike CD8 responses and overlooked private and CD4 specificities.

TCRdb redid the calling of the 5' RACE reads with MiXCR, one entry per CDR3 protein. Of approximately 57,000 distinct CDR3 sequences listed, approximately 12% are singletons. The CDR3 covers 17 residues. V gave up 3 bases and J gave up 5 bases; unmatched junction bases: 11. Germline V CDR1 and CDR2: DFQATT, SNEGSKA (reference sequence). This clonotype came up many times. What it recognizes is unknown. The specimen sequenced was whole blood. The sequence derives from an adult who was a healthcare worker with PCR-confirmed SARS-CoV-2 infection or an uninfected control (not recorded which). The V gene is TRBV20-1, the J gene TRBJ2-3; 13 bases fit TRBD2. The CDR3 bases are TGCAGTGCTAGGCCCCCACTAGCGGGGGGGCCAGAAGATACGCAGTATTTT. Amino acid sequence: CSARPPLAGGPEDTQYF.